The clone carrying this T cell receptor beta chain was observed once. Its antigen is not identified. The data are from a study of cytomegalovirus exposure and HLA in healthy donors. PCR amplification relied on 60 Vbeta primers (plus 13 Jbeta primers). Produced via immunoSEQ multiplex PCR; TCRdb's table is partial and in-frame only. In the table there are approximately 110,000 clones, under 85% of which are singletons. Germline values: CDR1 MDHEN, CDR2 SYDVKM. The CDR3 contains 14 residues. The junction had 10 bases not matched to a gene; V was cut back by 5 bases and J by 8 bases. Study-level results: Presence/absence analyses rested on an assumption that sequencing depth was roughly uniform across donors. The study flagged fewer than 200 TCR beta chains as cytomegalovirus-associated.

The receptor comes from a woman in her forties in good health and CMV-seropositive. Material: PBMCs. The V call is TRBV28, the J call TRBJ1-1; the match to TRBD1 covers 8 bases. CDR3 in amino acids: CASSTRTGNGEAFF. The CDR3 nucleotides read TGTGCCAGCAGTACCCGGACAGGGAATGGGGAAGCTTTCTTT.